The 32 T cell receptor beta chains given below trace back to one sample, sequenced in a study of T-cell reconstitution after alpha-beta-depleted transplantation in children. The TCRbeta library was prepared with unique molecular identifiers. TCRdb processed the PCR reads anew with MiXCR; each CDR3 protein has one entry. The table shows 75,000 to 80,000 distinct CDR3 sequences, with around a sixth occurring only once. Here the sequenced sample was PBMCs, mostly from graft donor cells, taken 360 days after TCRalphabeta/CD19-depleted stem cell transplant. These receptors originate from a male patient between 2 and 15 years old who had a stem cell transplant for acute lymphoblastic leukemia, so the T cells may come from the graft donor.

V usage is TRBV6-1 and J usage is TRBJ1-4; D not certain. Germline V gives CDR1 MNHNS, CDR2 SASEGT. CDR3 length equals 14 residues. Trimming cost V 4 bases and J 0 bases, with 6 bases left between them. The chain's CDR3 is CASSGGATNEKLFF. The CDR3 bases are TGTGCCAGCAGTGGCGGGGCAACTAATGAAAAACTGTTTTTT.

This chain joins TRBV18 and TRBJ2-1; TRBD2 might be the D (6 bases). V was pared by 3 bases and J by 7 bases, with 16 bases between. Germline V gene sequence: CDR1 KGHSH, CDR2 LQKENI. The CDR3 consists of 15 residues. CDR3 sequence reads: CASSPYLSLANEQFF. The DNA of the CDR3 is TGTGCCAGCTCACCTTACCTGTCACTAGCAAATGAGCAGTTCTTC.

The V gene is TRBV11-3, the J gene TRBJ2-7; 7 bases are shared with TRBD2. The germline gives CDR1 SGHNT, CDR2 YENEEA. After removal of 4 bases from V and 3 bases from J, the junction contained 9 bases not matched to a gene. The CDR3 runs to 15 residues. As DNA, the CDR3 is TGTGCCAGCAGCTCTTCGGCTAGCGGCTTCTACGAGCAGTACTTC. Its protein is CASSSSASGFYEQYF.

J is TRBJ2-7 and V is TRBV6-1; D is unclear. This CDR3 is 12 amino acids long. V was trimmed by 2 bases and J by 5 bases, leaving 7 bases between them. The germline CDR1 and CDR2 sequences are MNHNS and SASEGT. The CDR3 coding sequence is TGTGCCAGCAGTGAAAGCGCAGACGAGCAGTACTTC. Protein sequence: CASSESADEQYF.

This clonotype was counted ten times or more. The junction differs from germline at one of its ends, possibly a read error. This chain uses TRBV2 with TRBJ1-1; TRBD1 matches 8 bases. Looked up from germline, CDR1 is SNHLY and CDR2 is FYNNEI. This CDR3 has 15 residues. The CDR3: CASREDRGRGAEAFF. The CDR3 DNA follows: TGTGCCAGCAGGGAAGACAGGGGACGGGGCGCTGAAGCTTTCTTT.

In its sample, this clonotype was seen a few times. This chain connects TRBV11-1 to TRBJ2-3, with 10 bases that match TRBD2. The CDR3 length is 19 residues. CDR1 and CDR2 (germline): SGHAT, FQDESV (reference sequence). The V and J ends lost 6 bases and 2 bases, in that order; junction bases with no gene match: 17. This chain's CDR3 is CASSSIAGGPIPHTDTQYF. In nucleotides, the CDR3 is TGTGCCAGCAGTTCCATAGCGGGAGGACCAATCCCCCACACAGATACGCAGTATTTT.

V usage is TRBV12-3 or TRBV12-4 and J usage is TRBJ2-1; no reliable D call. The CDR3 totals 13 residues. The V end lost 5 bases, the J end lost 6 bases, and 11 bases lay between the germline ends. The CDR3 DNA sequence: TGTGCCAGCAGTCGAAGACGATCCAATGAGCAGTTCTTC. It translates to CASSRRRSNEQFF.

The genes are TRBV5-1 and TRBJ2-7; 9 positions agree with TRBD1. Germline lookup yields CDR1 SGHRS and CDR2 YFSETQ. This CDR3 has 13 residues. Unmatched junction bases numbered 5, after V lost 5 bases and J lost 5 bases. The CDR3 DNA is TGCGCCAGCAGACTGGGACAGGGCCACGAGCAGTACTTC. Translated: CASRLGQGHEQYF.

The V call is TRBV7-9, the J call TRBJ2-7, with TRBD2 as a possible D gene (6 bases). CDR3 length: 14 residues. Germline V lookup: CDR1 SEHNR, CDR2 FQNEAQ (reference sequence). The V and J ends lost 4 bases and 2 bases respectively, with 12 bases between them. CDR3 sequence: CASSSKTSPYEQYF. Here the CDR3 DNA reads TGTGCCAGCAGCTCAAAGACTAGTCCCTACGAGCAGTACTTC.

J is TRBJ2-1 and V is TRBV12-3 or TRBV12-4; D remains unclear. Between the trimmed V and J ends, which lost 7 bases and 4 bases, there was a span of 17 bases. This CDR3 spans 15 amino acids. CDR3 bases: TGTGCCAGCACCACACTACGCCTGCGGTACAATGAGCAGTTCTTC. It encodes CASTTLRLRYNEQFF.

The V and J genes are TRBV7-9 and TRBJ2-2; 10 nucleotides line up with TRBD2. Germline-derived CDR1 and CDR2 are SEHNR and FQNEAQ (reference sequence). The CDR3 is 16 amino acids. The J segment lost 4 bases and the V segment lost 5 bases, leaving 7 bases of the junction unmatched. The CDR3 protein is CASSKRRLAGTGELFF. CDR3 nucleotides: TGTGCCAGCAGCAAGAGACGACTAGCGGGCACCGGGGAGCTGTTTTTT.

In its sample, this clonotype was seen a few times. The chain's CDR3 is CASRWGPYTEAFF. DNA for the CDR3: TGTGCCAGCAGGTGGGGCCCGTACACTGAAGCTTTCTTT. The chain combines TRBV12-3 or TRBV12-4 with TRBJ1-1, with TRBD1 as a possible D gene (5 bases). V lost 6 bases, J lost 3 bases, and 11 bases lay in between. The CDR3 length is 13 residues.

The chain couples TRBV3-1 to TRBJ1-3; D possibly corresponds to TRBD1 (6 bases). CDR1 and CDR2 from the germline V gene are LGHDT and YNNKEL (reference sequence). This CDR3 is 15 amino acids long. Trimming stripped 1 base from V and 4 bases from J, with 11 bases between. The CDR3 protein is CASSQGRGHGNTIYF. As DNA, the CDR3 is TGTGCCAGCAGCCAAGGACGGGGGCACGGAAACACCATATATTTT.

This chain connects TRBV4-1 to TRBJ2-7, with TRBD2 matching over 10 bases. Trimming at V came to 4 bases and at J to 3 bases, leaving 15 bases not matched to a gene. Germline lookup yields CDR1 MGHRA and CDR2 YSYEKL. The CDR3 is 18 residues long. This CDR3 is CASSLGLTLLAGFYEQYF. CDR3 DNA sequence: TGCGCCAGCAGCCTAGGGTTGACCTTACTAGCGGGATTCTACGAGCAGTACTTC.

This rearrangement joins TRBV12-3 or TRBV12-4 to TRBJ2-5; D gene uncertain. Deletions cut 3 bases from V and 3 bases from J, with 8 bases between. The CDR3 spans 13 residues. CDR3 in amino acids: CASSFQRKETQYF. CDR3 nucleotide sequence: TGTGCCAGCAGTTTTCAACGAAAAGAGACCCAGTACTTC.

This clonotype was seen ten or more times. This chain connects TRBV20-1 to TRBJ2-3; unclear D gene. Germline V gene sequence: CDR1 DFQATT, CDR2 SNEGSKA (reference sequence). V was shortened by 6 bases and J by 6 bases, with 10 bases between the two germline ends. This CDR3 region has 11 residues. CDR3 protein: CSAASPDTQYF. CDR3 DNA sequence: TGCAGTGCCGCTTCCCCCGATACGCAGTATTTT.

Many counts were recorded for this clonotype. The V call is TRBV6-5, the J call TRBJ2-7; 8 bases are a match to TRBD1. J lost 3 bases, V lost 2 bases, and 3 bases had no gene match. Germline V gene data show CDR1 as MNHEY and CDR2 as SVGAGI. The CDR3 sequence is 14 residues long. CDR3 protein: CASSYGTGGYEQYF. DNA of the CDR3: TGTGCCAGCAGTTACGGGACAGGAGGCTACGAGCAGTACTTC.

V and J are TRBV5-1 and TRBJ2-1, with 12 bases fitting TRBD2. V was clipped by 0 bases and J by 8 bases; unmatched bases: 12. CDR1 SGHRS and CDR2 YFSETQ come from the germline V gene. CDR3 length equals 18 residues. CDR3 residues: CASSLARASGRAMHEQFF. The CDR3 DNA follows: TGCGCCAGCAGCTTGGCCCGTGCTAGCGGGAGGGCTATGCATGAGCAGTTCTTC.

CDR3 in amino acids: CASSFGGLVNNEQFF. The DNA of the CDR3 is TGTGCCAGCAGTTTCGGGGGCCTAGTGAACAATGAGCAGTTCTTC. The chain is built from TRBV6-5 and TRBJ2-1; the D call may be TRBD1 or TRBD2 (6 bases each). The CDR3 length is 15 residues. Germline V CDR1 and CDR2: MNHEY, SVGAGI. The V gene lost 4 bases and the J gene lost 5 bases, with 15 bases spanning the gap.

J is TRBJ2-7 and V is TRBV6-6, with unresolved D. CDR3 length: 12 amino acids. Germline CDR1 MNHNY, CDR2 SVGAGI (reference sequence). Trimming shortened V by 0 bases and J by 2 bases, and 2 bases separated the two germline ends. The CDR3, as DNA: TGTGCCAGCAGTTACTCACCCTACGAGCAGTACTTC. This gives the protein CASSYSPYEQYF.

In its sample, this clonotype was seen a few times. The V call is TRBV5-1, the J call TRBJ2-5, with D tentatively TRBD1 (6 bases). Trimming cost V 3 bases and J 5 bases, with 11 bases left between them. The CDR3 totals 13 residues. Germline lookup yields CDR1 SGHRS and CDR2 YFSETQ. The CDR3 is CASSSTGTETQYF. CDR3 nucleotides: TGCGCCAGCAGCTCCACAGGGACGGAGACCCAGTACTTC.

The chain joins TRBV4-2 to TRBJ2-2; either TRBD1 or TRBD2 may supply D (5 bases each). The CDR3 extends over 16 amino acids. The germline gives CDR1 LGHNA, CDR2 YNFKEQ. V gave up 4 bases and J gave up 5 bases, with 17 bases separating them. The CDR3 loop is CASSPRDGYRTGELFF. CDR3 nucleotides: TGTGCCAGCAGCCCCCGGGACGGTTACAGGACCGGGGAGCTGTTTTTT.

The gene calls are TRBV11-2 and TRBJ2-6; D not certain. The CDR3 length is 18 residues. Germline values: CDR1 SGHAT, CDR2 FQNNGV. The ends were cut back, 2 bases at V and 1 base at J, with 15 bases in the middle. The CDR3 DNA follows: TGTGCCAGCAGCTTATTATATTATATGGGTTCTGGGGCCAACGTCCTGACTTTC. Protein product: CASSLLYYMGSGANVLTF.

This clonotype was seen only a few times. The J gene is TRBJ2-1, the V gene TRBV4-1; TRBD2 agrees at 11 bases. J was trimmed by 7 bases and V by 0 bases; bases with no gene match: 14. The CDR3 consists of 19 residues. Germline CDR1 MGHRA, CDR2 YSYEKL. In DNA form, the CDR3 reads TGCGCCAGCAGCCAAGATCGCAGGATATTAGCGGGAGGGCAGAATGAGCAGTTCTTC. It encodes CASSQDRRILAGGQNEQFF.

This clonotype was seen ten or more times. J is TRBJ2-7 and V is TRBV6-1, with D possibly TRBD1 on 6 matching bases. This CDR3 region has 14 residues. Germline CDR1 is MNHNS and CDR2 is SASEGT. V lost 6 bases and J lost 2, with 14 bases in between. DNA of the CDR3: TGTGCCAGCAGACCACAGGGTGGCGCCTACGAGCAGTACTTC. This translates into CASRPQGGAYEQYF.

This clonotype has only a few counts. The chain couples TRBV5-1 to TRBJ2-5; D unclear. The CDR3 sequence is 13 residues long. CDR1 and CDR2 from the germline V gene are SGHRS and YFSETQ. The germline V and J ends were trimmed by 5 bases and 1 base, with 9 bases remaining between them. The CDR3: CASREALQETQYF. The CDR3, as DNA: TGCGCCAGCAGGGAAGCCCTCCAAGAGACCCAGTACTTC. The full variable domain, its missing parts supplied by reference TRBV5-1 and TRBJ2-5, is KAGVTQTPRYLIKTRGQQVTLSCSPISGHRSVSWYQQTPGQGLQFLFEYFSETQRNKGNFPGRFSGRQFSNSRSEMNVSTLELGDSALYLCASREALQETQYFGPGTRLLVL.

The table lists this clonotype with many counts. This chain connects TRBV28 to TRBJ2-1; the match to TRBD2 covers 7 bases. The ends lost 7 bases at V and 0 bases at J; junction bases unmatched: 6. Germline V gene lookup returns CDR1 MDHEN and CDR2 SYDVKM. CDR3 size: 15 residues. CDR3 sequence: CASNAGRPSYNEQFF. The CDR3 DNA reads TGTGCCAGCAACGCCGGGAGGCCCTCCTACAATGAGCAGTTCTTC.

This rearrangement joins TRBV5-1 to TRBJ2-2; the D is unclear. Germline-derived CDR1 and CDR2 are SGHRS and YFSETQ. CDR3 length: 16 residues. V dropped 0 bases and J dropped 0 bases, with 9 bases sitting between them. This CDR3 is CASSLGPGPNTGELFF. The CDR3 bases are TGCGCCAGCAGCTTGGGGCCGGGCCCGAACACCGGGGAGCTGTTTTTT.

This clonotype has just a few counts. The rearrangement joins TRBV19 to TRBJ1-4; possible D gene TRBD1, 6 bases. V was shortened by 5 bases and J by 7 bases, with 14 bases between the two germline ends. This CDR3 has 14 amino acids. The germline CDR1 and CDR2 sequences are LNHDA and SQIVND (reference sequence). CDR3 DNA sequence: TGTGCCAGTAGTCACAGGGTCTCAAGTGAAAAACTGTTTTTT. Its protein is CASSHRVSSEKLFF.

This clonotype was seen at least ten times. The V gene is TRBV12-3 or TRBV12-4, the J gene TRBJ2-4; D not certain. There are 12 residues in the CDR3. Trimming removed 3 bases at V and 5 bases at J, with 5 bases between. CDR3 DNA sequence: TGTGCCAGCAGTTTTCCCGAAAACATTCAGTACTTC. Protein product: CASSFPENIQYF.

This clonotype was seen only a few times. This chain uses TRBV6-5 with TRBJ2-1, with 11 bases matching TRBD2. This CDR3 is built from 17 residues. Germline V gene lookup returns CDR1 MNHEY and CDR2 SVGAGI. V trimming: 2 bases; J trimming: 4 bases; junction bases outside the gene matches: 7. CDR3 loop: CASSYGLAGPLYNEQFF. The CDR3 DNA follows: TGTGCCAGCAGTTACGGACTAGCGGGCCCTCTTTACAATGAGCAGTTCTTC.

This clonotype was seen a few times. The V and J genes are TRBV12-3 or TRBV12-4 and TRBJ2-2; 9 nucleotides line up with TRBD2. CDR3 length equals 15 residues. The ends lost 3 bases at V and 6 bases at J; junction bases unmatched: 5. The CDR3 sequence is CASSFSGGRAGELFF. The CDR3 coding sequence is TGTGCCAGCAGTTTCTCCGGCGGGAGGGCCGGGGAGCTGTTTTTT.